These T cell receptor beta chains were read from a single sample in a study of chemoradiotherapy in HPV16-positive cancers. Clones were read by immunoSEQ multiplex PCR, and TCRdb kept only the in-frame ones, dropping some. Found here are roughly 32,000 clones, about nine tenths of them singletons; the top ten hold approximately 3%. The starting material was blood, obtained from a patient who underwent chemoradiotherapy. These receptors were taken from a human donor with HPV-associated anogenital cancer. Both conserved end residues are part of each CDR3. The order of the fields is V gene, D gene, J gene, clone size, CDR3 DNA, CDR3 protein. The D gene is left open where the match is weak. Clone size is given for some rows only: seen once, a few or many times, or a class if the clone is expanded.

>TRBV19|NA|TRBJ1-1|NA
TGTGCCAGTAGAGAGTCTGACAGACGTGAAGCTTTCTTT
CASRESDRREAFF
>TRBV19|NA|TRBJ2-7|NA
TGTGCCAGTAGTATGGGTGGGCAGGGCTCCTACGAGCAGTACTTC
CASSMGGQGSYEQYF
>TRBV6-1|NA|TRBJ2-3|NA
TGTGCCAGCAGTGAAGCCTGGGGCCCGGGACTCAACACAGATACGCAGTATTTT
CASSEAWGPGLNTDTQYF
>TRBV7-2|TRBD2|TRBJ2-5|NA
TGTGCCAGCAGCTATAGCGGGGGGGCCCGAGAGACCCAGTACTTC
CASSYSGGARETQYF
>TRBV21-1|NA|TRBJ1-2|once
TGTGCCAGCAGCACAAGGTTGTCTAACTATGGCTACACCTTC
CASSTRLSNYGYTF
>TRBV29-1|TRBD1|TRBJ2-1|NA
TGCAGCTCGACGGACAGGATCCTAGGTGGAGCGCCTAACAATGAGCAGTTCTTC
CSSTDRILGGAPNNEQFF
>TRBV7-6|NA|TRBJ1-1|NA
TGTGCCAGCAGCCGAATACAGGGTGCGGGCACTGAAGCTTTCTTT
CASSRIQGAGTEAFF
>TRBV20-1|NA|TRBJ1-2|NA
TGCAGTGCTAGGTTTGGCTACACCTTC
CSARFGYTF
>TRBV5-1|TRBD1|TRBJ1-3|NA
TGCGCCAGCAGAAAGACAGGGGAGACTGGAAACACCATATATTTT
CASRKTGETGNTIYF
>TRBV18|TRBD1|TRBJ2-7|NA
TGTGCCAGCTCACCAGGACAGGGATGGGAGCAGTACTTC
CASSPGQGWEQYF
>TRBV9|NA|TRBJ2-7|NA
TGTGCCAGCAGCGTAGGGGGCCGCTCCCACGAGCAGTACTTC
CASSVGGRSHEQYF
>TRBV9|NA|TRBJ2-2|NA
TGTGCCAGCAGCGTAAACGATCCGGGCCAAGGGGCCGGGGAGCTGTTTTTT
CASSVNDPGQGAGELFF
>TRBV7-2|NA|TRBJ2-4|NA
TGTGCCAGCAGCTTACAGGAATTACTAGCCAAAAACATTCAGTACTTC
CASSLQELLAKNIQYF
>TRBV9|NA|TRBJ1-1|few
TGTGCCAGCAGCCCTCGTCGACAGAACACTGAAGCTTTCTTT
CASSPRRQNTEAFF
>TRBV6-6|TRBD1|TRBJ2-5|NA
TGTGCCAGCAGTTACCAGGGGGTGGAGACCCAGTACTTC
CASSYQGVETQYF
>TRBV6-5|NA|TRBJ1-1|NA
TGTGCCAGCAGTTATGGGGAAACTGAAGCTTTCTTT
CASSYGETEAFF
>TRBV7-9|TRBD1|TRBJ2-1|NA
TGTGCCAGCAGCTTAGGGACAGGGTTTAACAATGAGCAGTTCTTC
CASSLGTGFNNEQFF
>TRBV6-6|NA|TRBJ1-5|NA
TGTGCCAGCAGTTACAGAAATTGGCAGCCCCAGCATTTT
CASSYRNWQPQHF
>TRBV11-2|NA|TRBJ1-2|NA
TGTGCCAGCAGCCCCGGGCCAGCGGTTGATGGCTACACCTTC
CASSPGPAVDGYTF
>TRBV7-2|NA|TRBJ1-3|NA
TGTGCCAGCAGCTTTGACAGATCCTCTGGAAACACCATATATTTT
CASSFDRSSGNTIYF
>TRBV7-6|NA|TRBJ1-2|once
TGTGCCAGCAGCTTAGCGCGGGGGTCATCAACTGGCTACACCTTC
CASSLARGSSTGYTF
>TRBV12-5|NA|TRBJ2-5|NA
TGTGCTAGTGGTTTGACCCTCGGGGTCCAAGAGACCCAGTACTTC
CASGLTLGVQETQYF
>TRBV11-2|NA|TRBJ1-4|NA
TGTGCCAGCAGCTTAAGCAGGGTATATTATGAAAAACTGTTTTTT
CASSLSRVYYEKLFF
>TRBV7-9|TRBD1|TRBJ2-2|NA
TGTGCCAGCAGCTTAACTTCGACAGGGGCCGGGGAGCTGTTTTTT
CASSLTSTGAGELFF
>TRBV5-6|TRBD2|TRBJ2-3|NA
TGTGCCAGCAGCTTTATTGGCGGGAGCCCAGATGCGCAGTATTTT
CASSFIGGSPDAQYF
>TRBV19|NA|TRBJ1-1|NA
TGTGCCAGTAGTATCTCGAAGAACACTGAAGCTTTCTTT
CASSISKNTEAFF
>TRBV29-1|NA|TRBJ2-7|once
TGCAGCGTTGTTCCCCAACTTACCTCCTACGAGCAGTACTTC
CSVVPQLTSYEQYF
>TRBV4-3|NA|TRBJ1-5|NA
TGCGCCAGCAGCCAAGATCCTGGGGTTAGCAATCAGCCCCAGCATTTT
CASSQDPGVSNQPQHF
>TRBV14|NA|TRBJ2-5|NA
TGTGCCAGCAGTGGATTCGGAGAGACCCAGTACTTC
CASSGFGETQYF
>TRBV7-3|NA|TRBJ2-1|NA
TGTGCCAGCAGCTTAGAGGGGACTCCTTACAATGAGCAGTTCTTC
CASSLEGTPYNEQFF
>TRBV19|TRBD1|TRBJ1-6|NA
TGTGCCAGTAGTATGGGACAGGGGAGCACCTATAATTCACCCCTCCACTTT
CASSMGQGSTYNSPLHF
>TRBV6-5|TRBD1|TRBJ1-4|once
TGTGCCAGCAGTTTCCAGGGGGGAAATGAAAAACTGTTTTTT
CASSFQGGNEKLFF
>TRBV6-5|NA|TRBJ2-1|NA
TGTGCCAGCAGCCTCGGGGGACTCGTCGATGAGCAGTTCTTC
CASSLGGLVDEQFF